This entry describes one TCR beta chain. Germline values: CDR1 ENHRY, CDR2 SYGVKD. With 6 bases clipped from V and 3 bases from J, the junction kept 4 bases outside the gene matches. The CDR3 sequence is 13 residues long. This sample was taken from a study of blood T cell repertoires in COVID-19. Turning to the study itself: PBMCs, B-cell-depleted T cells, or T cells were the source of the cDNA or gDNA that made up the material.

Original processing methods: Reference gene primer amplification in the assay estimated nucleated cell counts. Sequencing was performed with immunoSEQ multiplex PCR; in TCRdb, only in-frame clones are kept and a portion is missing. The DNA gave D and trimming, while V, J and clone size come from that table. The data contain approximately 290,000 clones, over 75% of them singletons. This study enrolled people aged about 18 to 90 from about two dozen US geographic areas. Donors in Cohort 3 who had recovered were those with two negative PCRs, healthcare professional clearance, or resolution of their symptoms.

This TCR was recovered from a young woman who had recovered from COVID-19. V and J are TRBV10-3 and TRBJ1-1, with 7 positions matching TRBD1. The material sequenced was PBMCs or T cells enriched from blood (not recorded which). The CDR3 here is CAIRNRGYTEAFF. CDR3 nucleotide sequence: TGTGCCATCAGAAACAGGGGATACACTGAAGCTTTCTTT.